This T cell receptor beta chain was captured in a study of graft-versus-host responses after intestinal transplantation. Study-level information: Transplant types were multivisceral, liver-intestinal, or isolated intestinal. Tacrolimus plus steroids were given to all recipients for about 3 years, preceded by anti-thymocyte globulin induction.

Trimming took 4 bases from V and 2 from J, leaving 11 bases between them. CDR1 SGHDN and CDR2 FVKESK come from the germline V gene. The CDR3 consists of 14 residues. General study points: Within allografts, high graft-versus-host to host-versus-graft clonal ratios were seen among patients with graft-donor T cell macrochimerism. Recipient bone marrow held GvH clones, some seen earlier in ileum or blood.

Profiling relied on immunoSEQ multiplex PCR, and the TCRdb table lists in-frame clones only, not all of them. Among tens of thousands of clones, around 93% were seen once, and the ten largest hold over 0.15%. As concerns this clone: Its antigen is not known.

The V and J genes are TRBV14 and TRBJ2-5, with D perhaps matching TRBD2 (7 bases). Sequencing used unstimulated CD4+ T cells sorted from spleen or lymph node cells, obtained before transplant. The receptor was isolated from a human donor who was the organ donor for an intestinal transplant. CDR3 in amino acids: CASSLGGAQETQYF. The CDR3 region has the DNA TGTGCCAGCAGCCTAGGGGGGGCTCAAGAGACCCAGTACTTC.